This TCR beta chain derives from a study of T-cell memory formation after mild COVID-19 (dated by TCRdb to about 2021). With regard to the full study: Most TCR sequence clusters were specific to one of the two donors. Longitudinal TCRalpha and TCRbeta repertoire sequencing tracked T-cell clones expanding and contracting after mild COVID-19 in two donors. Two young, previously healthy adult volunteers made up the cohort, one male and one female.

As to this clonotype: Its antigen is not yet known. No much larger clone exists at a distance of one base, and base qualities are not known.

Ficoll-Paque density gradient centrifugation was used to isolate PBMCs. V and J are truncated by 4 bases and 9 bases respectively, leaving an intervening sequence of 17 bases. CDR1 and CDR2, looked up from the germline V gene, are SGHDT and YYEEEE. Including the terminal cysteine and phenylalanine, the CDR3 comprises 15 residues. Only the CDR3 part of the read is kept: 45 bases, read in frame from the first base. Sequenced using an Illumina NovaSeq 6000. Using 5'RACE with constant-segment primers, TCRalpha and TCRbeta cDNA libraries were constructed, with sample barcodes and unique molecular identifiers added in the process. Trizol reagent was used to extract RNA from every sample. Amplification of the libraries took two PCR steps, and the second step added a second sample barcode plus Illumina TruSeq adapters. Sequencing of the libraries was done on an Illumina NovaSeq, producing 2 x 150 bp paired-end reads. The source study handled its data this way. With migec v1.2.7, reads were demultiplexed and then collapsed into UMI-guided consensus sequences. With mixcr v2.1.11, UMI consensuses were aligned to TRA and TRB V and J templates and assembled into clonotypes. A clonotype was counted as expanded or contracted only when both edgeR and NoisET called the clonotype significant, with the noise models trained on biological replicates. edgeR calls used a false discovery rate-adjusted p below 0.01 and a log2 fold-change threshold of 1. As an exploratory analysis of dynamics, PCA with hierarchical clustering was applied to max-normalized trajectories of the 1000 most abundant clonotypes. Separately sequenced CD4+ and CD8+ repertoires were used to assign a CD4 or CD8 phenotype to each responding clone. Through fastp at Q25 and MiXCR, TCRdb rebuilt clones from the public reads, retaining in-frame beta chains. Every CDR3 protein is listed once, alongside the most common genes and DNA of its rows. These V and J calls derive from TCRdb rather than the authors' analysis. In this sample the table shows a few hundred thousand distinct CDR3 sequences, just under 20% of which occur a single time. The ten largest make up about 21% of the sample.

Results and caveats for the whole study, not just this receptor: Contracting CD4+ clones turned up mainly in the CM and EM memory subsets, whereas EMRA was where CD8+ clones were enriched. Only two mild cases were covered by the study, and larger cohorts that include severe cases with pre-infection samples were considered necessary. SARS-CoV-2 specificity was not confirmed for the second-wave clones peaking on day 37. Some responding clones were detected in pre-infection memory, suggesting pre-existing cross-reactive memory T cells joined the SARS-CoV-2 response. From day 15 to 85, contracting clones showed balanced CD4/CD8 phenotypes, whereas a second wave of clones that expanded from day 15 to 37 leaned towards CD4+.

The sample taken for sequencing was PBMCs or a T cell subset sorted from them (not recorded which). This receptor was taken from a man younger than 30 who had mild COVID-19 (a few samples of this study predate the infection). The sample titles of this study are shuffled in the database, so cell type and time point are left out; the donor was told from shared clones. Here the chain combines TRBV5-6 and TRBJ1-6; a confident D gene designation cannot be given. The CDR3 region: CASSRFDPPASPLHF. The nucleotide sequence is TGTGCCAGCAGCCGGTTCGACCCCCCGGCTTCACCCCTCCACTTT.